The following is a T cell receptor beta chain sequence with its context. A few counts support this clone. The target of this receptor is not known. Base qualities are not provided; no much larger clone lies one nucleotide away. The sample belongs to a study of T cell changes during pregnancy in multiple sclerosis (dated by TCRdb to the late 2010s). In the study overall: The study looked at changes in the T cell repertoire across pregnancy in women with multiple sclerosis.

The method was the immunoSEQ multiplex PCR assay. As stored in TCRdb, this immuneACCESS dataset retains in-frame rearrangements with V and J assigned. A fraction of the clones does not appear; measured against another copy, unresolved V genes explain less than half of the discrepancy, and the remainder lacks a known reason. The table for this sample lists some 26,000 clones; around nine tenths of them were counted only once. Around 0.6% of the sample is taken by the ten largest. Trimming removed 7 bases from V and 7 bases from J; the gene matches leave 9 bases unexplained. The CDR3 holds 15 amino acids from the cysteine to the phenylalanine. Only CDR3 DNA remains: 45 bases, in frame from the first base. The germline V gene provides CDR1 SNHLY and CDR2 FYNNEI.

The sample here was CD4+ T cells from peripheral blood mononuclear cells, taken in the first trimester of pregnancy. The origin of this receptor is a female donor in good health, enrolled as a control in a pregnancy study. The chain couples TRBV2 to TRBJ1-6, and 8 junctional nucleotides match TRBD1. The CDR3 protein sequence reads: CASTTQGALNSPLHF. The nucleotide sequence reads as follows: TGTGCCAGCACAACCCAGGGGGCCCTCAATTCACCCCTCCACTTT.